This paragraph reports one T cell receptor (beta chain). Its antigen is unknown. The CDR3 is made up of 12 amino acids. Trimming took 8 bases from V and 5 from J, leaving 10 bases between them. Germline lookup yields CDR1 GTSNPN and CDR2 SVGIG (reference sequence). This record comes from a study of cytomegalovirus exposure and HLA in healthy donors. General study points: TCR beta V- and J-gene trimming, according to a later analysis, was linked to a missense DCLRE1C variant. Sequencing depth across donors, presence/absence analyses assumed, was roughly uniform. A reported reduction in N-insertions relative to the 666-donor mean was seen in an Asian-associated ancestry cluster in a later analysis.

Primers: 60 Vbeta forward and 13 Jbeta reverse. TCRdb's table, derived via immunoSEQ multiplex PCR, lists solely in-frame clones and lacks some. The repertoire holds some 180,000 clones, around 80% seen once, with about 3.8% in the top ten. The V and J genes are TRBV30 and TRBJ2-6; tentative D call: TRBD1 (5 bases). This TCR was recovered from an older woman in good health and CMV-seropositive. What was sequenced was PBMCs. CDR3 coding DNA: TGTGCCCGTGACAGCCGGGCCAACGTCCTGACTTTC. Its translation: CARDSRANVLTF.